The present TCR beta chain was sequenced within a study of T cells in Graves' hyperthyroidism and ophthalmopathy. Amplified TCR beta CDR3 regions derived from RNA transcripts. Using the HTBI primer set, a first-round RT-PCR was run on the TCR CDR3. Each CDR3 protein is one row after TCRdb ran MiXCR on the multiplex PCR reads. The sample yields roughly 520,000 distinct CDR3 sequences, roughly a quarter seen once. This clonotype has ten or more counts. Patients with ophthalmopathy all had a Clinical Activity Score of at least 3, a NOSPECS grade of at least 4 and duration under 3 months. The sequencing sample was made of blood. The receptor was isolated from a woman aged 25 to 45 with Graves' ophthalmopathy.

CDR3 loop: CASSYQITYGYTF. The CDR3 nucleotides are TGTGCCAGCAGTTACCAGATTACCTATGGCTACACCTTC. The chain combines TRBV6-2 or TRBV6-3 with TRBJ1-2, with no clear D. Germline CDR1 is MNHEY and CDR2 is SVGEGT. The CDR3 consists of 13 residues. V lost 2 bases and J lost 4, with 8 bases in between.